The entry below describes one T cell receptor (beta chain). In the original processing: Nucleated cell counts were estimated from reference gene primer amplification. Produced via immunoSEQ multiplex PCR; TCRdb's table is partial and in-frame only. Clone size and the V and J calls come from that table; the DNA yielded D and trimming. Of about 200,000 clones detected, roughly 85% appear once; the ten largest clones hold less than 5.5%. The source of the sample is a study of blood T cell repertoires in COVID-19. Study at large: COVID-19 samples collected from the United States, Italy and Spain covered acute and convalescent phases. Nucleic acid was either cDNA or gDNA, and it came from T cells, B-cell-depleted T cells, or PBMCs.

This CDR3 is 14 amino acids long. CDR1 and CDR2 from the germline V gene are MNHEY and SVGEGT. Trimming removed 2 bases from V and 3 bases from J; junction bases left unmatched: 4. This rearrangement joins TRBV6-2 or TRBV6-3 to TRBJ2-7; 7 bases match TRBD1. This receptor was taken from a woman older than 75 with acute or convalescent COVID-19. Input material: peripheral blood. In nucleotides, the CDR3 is TGTGCCAGCAGTTACCCCAGGGGGAACTACGAGCAGTACTTC. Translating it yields CASSYPRGNYEQYF.